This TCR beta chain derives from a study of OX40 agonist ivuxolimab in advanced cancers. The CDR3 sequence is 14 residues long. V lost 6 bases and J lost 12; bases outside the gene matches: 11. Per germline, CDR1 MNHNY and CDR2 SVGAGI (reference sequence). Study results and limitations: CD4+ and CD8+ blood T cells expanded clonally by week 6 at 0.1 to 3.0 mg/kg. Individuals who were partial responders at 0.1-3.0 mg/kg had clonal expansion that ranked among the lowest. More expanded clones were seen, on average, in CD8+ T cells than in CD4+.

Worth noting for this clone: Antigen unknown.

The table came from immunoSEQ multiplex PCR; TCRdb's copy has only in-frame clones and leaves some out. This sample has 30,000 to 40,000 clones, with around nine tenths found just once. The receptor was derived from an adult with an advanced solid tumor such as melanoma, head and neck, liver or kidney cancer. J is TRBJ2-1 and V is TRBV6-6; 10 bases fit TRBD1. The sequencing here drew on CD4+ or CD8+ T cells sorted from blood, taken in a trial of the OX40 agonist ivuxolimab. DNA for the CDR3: TGTGCCAGCAGCTCGACAGGGGGCGCTCCGCTGCAGTTCTTC. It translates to CASSSTGGAPLQFF.